Below are 23 T cell receptor beta chains sequenced from a single sample in a study of blood T cells in healthy people across ages. The second PCR ran roughly 6 to 11 cycles with a sample-barcoded 5' primer and J-beta primers. TCRdb called the 5' RACE reads again in MiXCR, with one record for every CDR3 protein. The repertoire holds some 1.4 million distinct CDR3 sequences, with around two fifths as singletons. Sequenced sample: blood. Source of these receptors: a woman between 18 and 30 years old in good health.

This clonotype has just a few counts. J is TRBJ2-7 and V is TRBV12-3 or TRBV12-4; D unclear. V was shortened by 2 bases and J by 0 bases, with 8 bases between the two germline ends. CDR3 size: 14 residues. The CDR3 nucleotides read TGTGCCAGCAGTTTATCGATGATCTCCTACGAGCAGTACTTC. It translates to CASSLSMISYEQYF.

This clonotype was counted a few times. V and J are TRBV7-9 and TRBJ1-2; perhaps TRBD1 as D (5 bases). Germline-derived CDR1 and CDR2 are SEHNR and FQNEAQ (reference sequence). The V end was cut by 2 bases, the J end by 5 bases, with 21 bases between. This CDR3 has 17 amino acids. The CDR3 sequence: CASSLTSGDRYKYGYTF. The CDR3 DNA reads as TGTGCCAGCAGCTTAACCTCGGGAGACAGATACAAGTATGGCTACACCTTC.

For this clonotype: A much larger clone sits a single nucleotide away, making a read error possible. The chain is built from TRBV29-1 and TRBJ2-1; D possibly corresponds to TRBD1 (5 bases). The CDR3 consists of 11 residues. V was pared by 7 bases and J by 4 bases, with 8 bases between. Germline CDR1 and CDR2: SQVTM and ANQGSEA. The CDR3 region is CSGDRYNEQFF. In DNA form, the CDR3 reads TGCAGCGGTGACAGATACAATGAGCAGTTCTTC.

This clonotype was counted between two and nine times. The chain joins TRBV4-1 to TRBJ2-7, with a possible D match to TRBD1 (6 bases). The V end was cut by 1 base, the J end by 6 bases, with 19 bases between. CDR1 and CDR2 from the germline V gene are MGHRA and YSYEKL. The length of the CDR3 is 16 residues. The chain's CDR3 is CASSQAIENRAGEQYF. For the CDR3, the DNA is TGCGCCAGCAGCCAAGCTATAGAGAACAGGGCTGGCGAGCAGTACTTC.

The chain uses TRBV12-3 or TRBV12-4 and TRBJ2-2; 8 positions match TRBD1. The CDR3 sequence is 15 residues long. J lost 7 bases, V lost 6 bases, and 10 bases had no gene match. The CDR3 region is CASSQDRALSGELFF. The DNA for the CDR3 is TGTGCCAGCAGCCAGGACAGGGCACTGAGCGGGGAGCTGTTTTTT.

In DNA, the CDR3 is TGTGCCTCAGCCGGACAGGGGGATCAGCCCCAGCATTTT. Its translation is CASAGQGDQPQHF. V and J are TRBV10-3 and TRBJ1-5; 10 bases map to TRBD1. The V and J ends lost 11 bases and 5 bases, in that order; junction bases with no gene match: 6. The germline V gene encodes CDR1 ENHRY and CDR2 SYGVKD. The CDR3 sequence is 13 residues long.

With respect to this clonotype: This may arise from a read error, as a much more abundant clone is one base away. The rearrangement links TRBV29-1 to TRBJ2-5, with 8 bases lining up with TRBD2. Germline V CDR1 and CDR2: SQVTM, ANQGSEA. V lost 7 bases and J lost 12; bases outside the gene matches: 10. The CDR3 runs to 11 residues. The DNA for the CDR3 is TGCAGCGCCCCCGGATTGACTAGCGAGTACTTC. As protein: CSAPGLTSEYF.

This sequence joins TRBV25-1 and TRBJ2-3; 9 nucleotides match TRBD1. The CDR3 covers 15 residues. V shed 6 bases and J 4 bases; nucleotides not matched to a gene: 8. Germline CDR1 and CDR2: MGHDK and SYGVNS. CDR3 sequence (DNA): TGTGCCAGCAGCGCCGGGACAGGGAGGGCAGATACGCAGTATTTT. The encoded protein is CASSAGTGRADTQYF.

This clonotype has at least ten counts. The chain recombines TRBV29-1 with TRBJ2-3; no definite D call. V lost 6 bases and J lost 4, with 11 bases in between. CDR1 is SQVTM and CDR2 is ANQGSEA in the germline V gene. This CDR3 is 12 amino acids long. The CDR3 protein is CSVPAGADTQYF. The CDR3, as DNA: TGCAGCGTCCCCGCAGGCGCAGATACGCAGTATTTT.

Concerning this clonotype: The germline gene is not matched at one end of the junction; a read error may be the cause. The chain combines TRBV10-3 with TRBJ1-1; 9 bases are shared with TRBD1. The CDR3 has 14 residues. Germline CDR1 and CDR2: ENHRY and SYGVKD. The CDR3 DNA reads TGTGCCATCATCGGGGACAGGGAGAACACCGAAGCTTTCTTT. Encoded protein: CAIIGDRENTEAFF.

A few counts support this clonotype. The V and J genes are TRBV6-2 or TRBV6-3 and TRBJ2-1, with 7 positions matching TRBD2. V shed 2 bases, J shed 7 bases, and the junction held 5 bases outside the gene matches. Germline V lookup: CDR1 MNHEY, CDR2 SVGEGT. The CDR3 runs to 14 residues. CDR3 sequence: CASSYRDGRNEQFF. CDR3 DNA sequence: TGTGCCAGCAGTTACCGGGACGGGAGGAATGAGCAGTTCTTC.

This clonotype has a handful of counts. The chain carries TRBV27 and TRBJ1-2, with D hard to call. CDR1 is MNHEY and CDR2 is SMNVEV in the germline V gene (reference sequence). Between the trimmed V and J ends, which lost 4 bases and 7 bases, there was a span of 7 bases. This CDR3 has 11 amino acids. The CDR3 sequence is CASSCHTGYTF. CDR3 sequence (DNA): TGTGCCAGCAGTTGCCACACTGGCTACACCTTC.

This clonotype was recorded a few times. V gene TRBV12-3 or TRBV12-4 combines with J gene TRBJ2-7; 10 nucleotides line up with TRBD1. CDR3 length: 15 amino acids. V lost 6 bases, J lost 3 bases, and 8 bases stayed unmatched. CDR3 coding DNA: TGTGCCAGCAGGCGGAAAGGGACAGGGGACTACGAGCAGTACTTC. This translates into CASRRKGTGDYEQYF.

In the case of this clonotype: Because it lacks the conserved phenylalanine or tryptophan at the end, this CDR3 is likely a read error. The CDR3 reads CASSQTGTGPYEQYI. The DNA for the CDR3 is TGTGCCAGCAGCCAGACCGGGACAGGGCCTTACGAGCAGTACATC. The chain is built from TRBV3-1 and TRBJ2-5; 9 nucleotides line up with TRBD1. The end of the DNA is better explained by TRBJ2-7, so the J call may be wrong. Germline V lookup: CDR1 LGHDT, CDR2 YNNKEL (reference sequence). The length of the CDR3 is 15 residues.

The chain employs TRBV9 and TRBJ2-2; D remains ambiguous. This CDR3 has 12 residues. V dropped 6 bases and J dropped 6 bases, with 9 bases sitting between them. The germline V gene encodes CDR1 SGDLS and CDR2 YYNGEE. CDR3 region: CASTRWSGELFF. CDR3 DNA: TGTGCCAGCACCCGGTGGTCCGGGGAGCTGTTTTTT.

This clonotype showed up just a few times. This chain uses TRBV6-5 with TRBJ2-4; 7 nucleotides match TRBD2. Matching the DNA end better, TRBJ2-7 makes the J call doubtful. Germline-derived CDR1 and CDR2 are MNHEY and SVGAGI. CDR3 length: 15 amino acids. CDR3 protein: CASRMSSGAGYEQYF. DNA for the CDR3: TGTGCCAGCAGAATGTCGAGCGGGGCGGGCTACGAGCAGTACTTC.

The chain carries TRBV2 and TRBJ2-2; TRBD2 aligns across 16 bases. Germline CDR1 and CDR2: SNHLY and FYNNEI. J lost 6 bases, V lost 5 bases, and 3 bases had no gene match. The CDR3 totals 16 residues. The CDR3: CASSRGLAGGPGELFF. In DNA form, the CDR3 reads TGTGCCAGCAGTAGGGGACTAGCGGGAGGGCCCGGGGAGCTGTTTTTT.

This clonotype was seen more than once but under ten times. The chain links TRBV7-9 to TRBJ2-5; D ambiguous. In germline, CDR1 is SEHNR, CDR2 FQNEAQ (reference sequence). This CDR3 has 15 amino acids. V gave up 2 bases and J gave up 0 bases, with 10 bases separating them. Here the CDR3 reads CASSLIRKNQETQYF. The CDR3 DNA reads TGTGCCAGCAGCTTAATTAGAAAGAACCAAGAGACCCAGTACTTC. Full variable domain (rest looked up from reference TRBV7-9 and TRBJ2-5): DTGVSQNPRHKITKRGQNVTFRCDPISEHNRLYWYRQTLGQGPEFLTYFQNEAQLEKSRLLSDRFSAERPKGSFSTLEIQRTEQGDSAMYLCASSLIRKNQETQYFGPGTRLLVL.

This clonotype was detected only a few times. The chain joins TRBV12-3 or TRBV12-4 to TRBJ2-5, with 9 bases identical to TRBD2. The CDR3 loop spans 16 amino acids. The V gene end was trimmed by 3 bases and the J gene end by 3 bases; junction bases not matched to a gene: 8. In DNA, the CDR3 is TGTGCCAGCAGTTTTTTGCTAGCGGGGTTTGAAGAGACCCAGTACTTC. It translates to CASSFLLAGFEETQYF.

This chain links TRBV4-1 with TRBJ2-1; D is undetermined. V lost 0 bases and J lost 5, with 11 bases in between. Germline CDR1 reads MGHRA; CDR2 reads YSYEKL. The CDR3 contains 15 residues. The CDR3 sequence: CASSQDRADDNEQFF. For the CDR3, the DNA is TGCGCCAGCAGCCAAGATAGGGCAGATGACAATGAGCAGTTCTTC.

The chain carries TRBV6-5 and TRBJ2-7; 15 bases are shared with TRBD2. Looked up from germline, CDR1 is MNHEY and CDR2 is SVGAGI. With 0 bases clipped from V and 7 bases from J, the junction kept 4 bases outside the gene matches. The CDR3 runs 16 residues. CDR3 region: CASSYSGTSGRHEQYF. The CDR3 nucleotides read TGTGCCAGCAGTTACTCCGGGACTAGCGGGAGGCATGAGCAGTACTTC.

The rearrangement joins TRBV7-2 to TRBJ2-7; TRBD1 agrees at 8 bases. Germline V CDR1 and CDR2: SGHTA, FQGNSA. V was pared by 5 bases and J by 6 bases, with 9 bases of the junction left unmatched. The CDR3 length is 14 residues. CDR3 loop: CASSAPGQAVEQYF. The CDR3 DNA reads as TGTGCCAGCAGCGCCCCGGGACAGGCGGTCGAGCAGTACTTC. The variable domain in full, completed from reference TRBV7-2 and TRBJ2-7, reads GAGVSQSPSNKVTEKGKDVELRCDPISGHTALYWYRQSLGQGLEFLIYFQGNSAPDKSGLPSDRFSAERTGGSVSTLTIQRTQQEDSAVYLCASSAPGQAVEQYFGPGTRLTVT.

V gene TRBV20-1 combines with J gene TRBJ2-2, with 10 nucleotides matching TRBD2. The CDR3 is made up of 15 amino acids. V lost 3 bases, J lost 6 bases, and 7 bases stayed unmatched. Germline V gives CDR1 DFQATT, CDR2 SNEGSKA (reference sequence). CDR3 DNA: TGCAGTGCTAGGGTAGCGGGGGGACCGGCCGGGGAGCTGTTTTTT. This codes for CSARVAGGPAGELFF.